The rows below give T cell receptor beta chains drawn from one sample of a study of T cells of healthy individuals. TCRdb re-called the 5' RACE reads with MiXCR, one entry per CDR3 protein. The data hold fewer than 75,000 distinct CDR3 sequences, with roughly 17% observed a single time. Every receptor here comes from a human donor in good health. The CDR3 runs from the conserved cysteine through the conserved F or W. The order of the fields is CDR3 protein, V gene, J gene.

CASSPPFRQGLEKLFF	TRBV7-9	TRBJ1-4
CASSLDTSGAYEQYF	TRBV5-1	TRBJ2-7
CASETSGANVLTF	TRBV19	TRBJ2-6
CASSSASDTNTEAFF	TRBV11-1	TRBJ1-1
CASSPTAGGNWDTGELFF	TRBV7-3	TRBJ2-2
CASSSWVIAPEKLFF	TRBV12-3/TRBV12-4	TRBJ1-4
CASSQGQAYNSPLHF	TRBV4-1	TRBJ1-6
CASSPTSGADTQYF	TRBV18	TRBJ2-3
CASSVRGRFEKLFF	TRBV25-1	TRBJ1-4
CATPTGYTEAFF	TRBV24-1	TRBJ1-1
CSARDRVQAGSKAFF	TRBV20-1	TRBJ1-1
CAVRAGTNTGELFF	TRBV2	TRBJ2-2
CASSLDGAYYEQYF	TRBV11-2	TRBJ2-7
CASSVVSGGEETQYF	TRBV9	TRBJ2-5
CASSGRWEYEQYF	TRBV10-1	TRBJ2-7
CASSQDPGTPQPQHF	TRBV4-2	TRBJ1-5
CASRQQGSGTEAFF	TRBV6-1	TRBJ1-1
CASSGAGPETQYF	TRBV7-9	TRBJ2-5
CAISATGVNYEQYF	TRBV10-3	TRBJ2-7
CASSLMVGFYEQYF	TRBV27	TRBJ2-7
CASSLGGGLNTGELFF	TRBV7-9	TRBJ2-2
CASSLFGGTDTQYF	TRBV5-1	TRBJ2-3
CSVSAVLTYEQYF	TRBV29-1	TRBJ2-7
CASSPDLFVYNEQFF	TRBV7-8	TRBJ2-1
CASTGTLNSPLHF	TRBV12-3/TRBV12-4	TRBJ1-6
CSASPGRGQREEETQYF	TRBV20-1	TRBJ2-5
CAWSLQGDYGYTF	TRBV30	TRBJ1-2
CASSEATGGADTQYF	TRBV6-1	TRBJ2-3
CSVEGKLITEAFF	TRBV29-1	TRBJ1-1
CASSYRRDRAGEQYF	TRBV6-5	TRBJ2-7
CASSNWRETQYF	TRBV28	TRBJ2-5
CASSFNFGGLRTDTQYF	TRBV27	TRBJ2-3
CASSSPLGNLQDTQYF	TRBV7-2	TRBJ2-3
CATSRDALQETQYF	TRBV15	TRBJ2-5
CSVPYSGEGTYYEQYF	TRBV29-1	TRBJ2-7
CASSSHRGNSQPQHF	TRBV4-2	TRBJ1-5
CASTPQRSGNQPQHF	TRBV19	TRBJ1-5
CASSEATGVVKTGELFF	TRBV19	TRBJ2-2
CASILRTGRGTGELFF	TRBV19	TRBJ2-2
CASHKFGENTEAFF	TRBV7-9	TRBJ1-1
CSVNAGTGGTDTQYF	TRBV29-1	TRBJ2-3
CASSLAGTGVAVYGYTF	TRBV12-3/TRBV12-4	TRBJ1-2
CSVERQANAEAFF	TRBV29-1	TRBJ1-1
CASSLPGNNEQFF	TRBV12-3/TRBV12-4	TRBJ2-1
CASSEQLGGTEAFF	TRBV5-1	TRBJ1-1
CSTETGESTGELFF	TRBV29-1	TRBJ2-2
CASSLEKGHEQFF	TRBV12-3/TRBV12-4	TRBJ2-1
CASTNDRDWKFF	TRBV2	TRBJ2-1
CASSSEGKNIQYF	TRBV7-9	TRBJ2-4
CASRPQGRVAEAFF	TRBV12-3/TRBV12-4	TRBJ1-1
CASSAGQERQETQYF	TRBV9	TRBJ2-5
CASSQGRTGDGYTF	TRBV4-3	TRBJ1-2
CASSPGLFYNEQFF	TRBV7-9	TRBJ2-1